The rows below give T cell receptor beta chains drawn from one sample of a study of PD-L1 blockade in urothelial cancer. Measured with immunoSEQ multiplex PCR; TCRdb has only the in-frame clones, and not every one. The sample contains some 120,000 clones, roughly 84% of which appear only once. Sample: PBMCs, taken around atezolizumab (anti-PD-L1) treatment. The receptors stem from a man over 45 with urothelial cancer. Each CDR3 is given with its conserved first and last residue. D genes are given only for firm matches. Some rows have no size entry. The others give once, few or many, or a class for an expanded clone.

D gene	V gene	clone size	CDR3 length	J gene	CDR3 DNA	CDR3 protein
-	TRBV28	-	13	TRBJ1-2	TGTGCCAGCAGTTCAAGACGGGACTATGGCTACACCTTC	CASSSRRDYGYTF
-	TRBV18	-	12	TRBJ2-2	TGTGCCAGCTCCCCCTCGACCGGGGAGCTGTTTTTT	CASSPSTGELFF
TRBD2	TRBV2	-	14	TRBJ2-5	TGTGCCAGCAGTGACCTAGCGGGAGGAGAGACCCAGTACTTC	CASSDLAGGETQYF
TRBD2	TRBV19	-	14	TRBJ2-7	TGTGCCAGTAGGACTAGCGGGAGCTCCTACGAGCAGTACTTC	CASRTSGSSYEQYF
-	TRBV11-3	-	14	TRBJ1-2	TGTGCCAGCAGCTTACCGGGGGGTAAGTATGGCTACACCTTC	CASSLPGGKYGYTF
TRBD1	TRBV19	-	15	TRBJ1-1	TGTGCCAGTAGTCAATCTGGACAGGTGAGGACTGAAGCTTTCTTT	CASSQSGQVRTEAFF
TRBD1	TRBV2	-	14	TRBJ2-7	TGTGCCAGCTGCCGATCCGACAGGGGGGGGGAGCAGTACTTC	CASCRSDRGGEQYF
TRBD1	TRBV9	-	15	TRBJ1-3	TGTGCCAGCAGCGCCGGACAGGCCTCTGGAAACACCATATATTTT	CASSAGQASGNTIYF
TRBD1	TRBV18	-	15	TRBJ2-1	TGTGCCAGCTCACCGTACAGGGGGTCCTACAATGAGCAGTTCTTC	CASSPYRGSYNEQFF
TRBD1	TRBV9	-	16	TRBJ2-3	TGTGCCAGCAGCGTAGGAGGGGGCCGCGGGACAGATACGCAGTATTTT	CASSVGGGRGTDTQYF
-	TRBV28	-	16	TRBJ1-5	TGTGCCAGCAGTACCCGGGACTTATATAGCAATCAGCCCCAGCATTTT	CASSTRDLYSNQPQHF
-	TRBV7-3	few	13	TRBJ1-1	TGTGCCAGCAGCTTAGTGGGGGCCACTGAAGCTTTCTTT	CASSLVGATEAFF
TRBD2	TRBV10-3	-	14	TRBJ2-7	TGTGCCTGTTCAGTTGGTCTAGCGGGAGGCGAGCAGTACTTC	CACSVGLAGGEQYF
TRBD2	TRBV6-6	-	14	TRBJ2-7	TGTGCCAGCAGTTATGCGGGGGGCCTCTACGAGCAGTACTTC	CASSYAGGLYEQYF
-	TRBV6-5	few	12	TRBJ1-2	TGTGCCAGCAGTTACGACAGGAGCGGCTACACCTTC	CASSYDRSGYTF
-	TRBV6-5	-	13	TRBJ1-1	TGTGCCAGTCAACAGGGAAGGAACACTGAAGCTTTCTTT	CASQQGRNTEAFF
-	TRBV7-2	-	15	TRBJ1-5	TGTGCCAGCAGCTTATCAGTCCGGAGCTCGGAGCCCCAGCATTTT	CASSLSVRSSEPQHF
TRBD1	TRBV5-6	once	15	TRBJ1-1	TGTGCCAGCAGCTACGGACAGGGGGGTAGCACTGAAGCTTTCTTT	CASSYGQGGSTEAFF
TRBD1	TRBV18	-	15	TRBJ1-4	TGTGCCGGCTCACCGGGTACAGGGGGCGACGAAAAACTGTTTTTT	CAGSPGTGGDEKLFF
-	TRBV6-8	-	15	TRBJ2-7	TGTGCCAGCAGTTACTCGAGAGCCACCCCATACGAGCAGTACTTC	CASSYSRATPYEQYF
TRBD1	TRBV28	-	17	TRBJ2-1	TGTGCCAGCAGCAATGATTTTTTGGGGACAGGGGACAATGAGCAGTTCTTC	CASSNDFLGTGDNEQFF
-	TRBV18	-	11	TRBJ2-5	TGTGCCAGCTCACCAGCGGAGACCCAGTACTTC	CASSPAETQYF
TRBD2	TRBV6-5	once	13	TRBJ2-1	TGTGCCAGCACCCTAGCGGGGGGAAATGAGCAGTTCTTC	CASTLAGGNEQFF